The clone carrying this T cell receptor beta chain was seen a few times. What it binds is not known. With constant-segment primers, 5'RACE yielded cDNA libraries of TCR alpha and TCR beta that carried sample barcodes and UMIs. TCRdb reanalysed the 5' RACE reads using MiXCR and keeps one entry per CDR3 protein. The sample lists about 350,000 distinct CDR3 sequences; 13% to 15% were seen once. The V and J ends lost 0 bases and 6 bases, in that order; junction bases with no gene match: 7. The germline gives CDR1 SGDLS, CDR2 YYNGEE. The length of the CDR3 is 16 residues. The data were taken from a study of T-cell memory formation after mild COVID-19. The study, taken as a whole, reports: Contracting CD4+ clones sat mainly in CM and EM; CD8+ in EMRA.

The sample was PBMCs or a T cell subset sorted from them (not recorded which). The J gene is TRBJ2-1, the V gene TRBV9; 9 bases agree with TRBD1. The receptor was derived from a young man who had mild COVID-19 (a few samples of this study predate the infection). Cell type and time point are not known. CDR3 bases: TGTGCCAGCAGCGTAGATGGGACAGGGCGGGGCAATGAGCAGTTCTTC. Residues: CASSVDGTGRGNEQFF.